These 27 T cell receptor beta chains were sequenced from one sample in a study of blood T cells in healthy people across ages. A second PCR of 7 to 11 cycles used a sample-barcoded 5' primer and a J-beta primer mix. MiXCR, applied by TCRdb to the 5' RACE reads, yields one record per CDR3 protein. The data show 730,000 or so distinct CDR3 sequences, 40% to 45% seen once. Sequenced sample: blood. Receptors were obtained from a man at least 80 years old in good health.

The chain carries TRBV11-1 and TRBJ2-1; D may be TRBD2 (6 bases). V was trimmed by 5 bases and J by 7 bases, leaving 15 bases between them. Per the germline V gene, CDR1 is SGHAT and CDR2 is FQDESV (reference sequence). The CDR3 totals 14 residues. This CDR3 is CASSLPERANEQFF. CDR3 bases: TGTGCCAGCAGCCTTCCTGAGCGGGCTAATGAGCAGTTCTTC. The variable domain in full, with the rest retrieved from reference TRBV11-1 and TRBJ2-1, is EAEVAQSPRYKITEKSQAVAFWCDPISGHATLYWYRQILGQGPELLVQFQDESVVDDSQLPKDRFSAERLKGVDSTLKIQPAELGDSAMYLCASSLPERANEQFFGPGTRLTVL.

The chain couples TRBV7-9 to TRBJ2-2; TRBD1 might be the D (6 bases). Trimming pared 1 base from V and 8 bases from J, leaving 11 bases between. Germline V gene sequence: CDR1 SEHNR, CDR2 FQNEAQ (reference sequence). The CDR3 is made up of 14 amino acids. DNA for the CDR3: TGTGCCAGCAGCTTAGGGGACACCGGAGGGGAGCTGTTTTTT. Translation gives CASSLGDTGGELFF.

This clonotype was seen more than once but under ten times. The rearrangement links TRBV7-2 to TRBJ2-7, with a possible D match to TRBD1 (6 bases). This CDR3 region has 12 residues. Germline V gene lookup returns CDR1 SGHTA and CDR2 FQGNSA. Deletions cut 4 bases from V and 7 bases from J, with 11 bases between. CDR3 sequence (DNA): TGTGCCAGCAGCTACAGGGCGCGGGAGCAGTACTTC. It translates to CASSYRAREQYF. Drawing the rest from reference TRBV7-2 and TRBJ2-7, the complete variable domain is GAGVSQSPSNKVTEKGKDVELRCDPISGHTALYWYRQSLGQGLEFLIYFQGNSAPDKSGLPSDRFSAERTGGSVSTLTIQRTQQEDSAVYLCASSYRAREQYFGPGTRLTVT.

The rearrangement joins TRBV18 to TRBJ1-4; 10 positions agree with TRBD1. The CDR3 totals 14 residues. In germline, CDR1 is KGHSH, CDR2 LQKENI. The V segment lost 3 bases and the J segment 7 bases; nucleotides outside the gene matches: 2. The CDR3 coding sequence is TGTGCCAGCTCACCCGGGACAGGGGTTGAAAAACTGTTTTTT. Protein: CASSPGTGVEKLFF. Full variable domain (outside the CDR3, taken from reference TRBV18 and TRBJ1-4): NAGVMQNPRHLVRRRGQEARLRCSPMKGHSHVYWYRQLPEEGLKFMVYLQKENIIDESGMPKERFSAEFPKEGPSILRIQQVVRGDSAAYFCASSPGTGVEKLFFGSGTQLSVL.

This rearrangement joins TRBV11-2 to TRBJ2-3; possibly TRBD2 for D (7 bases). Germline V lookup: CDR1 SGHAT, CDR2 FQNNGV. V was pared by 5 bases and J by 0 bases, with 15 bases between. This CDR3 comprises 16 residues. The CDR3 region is CASSAMGGGSTDTQYF. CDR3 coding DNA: TGTGCCAGCAGCGCTATGGGAGGGGGTAGCACAGATACGCAGTATTTT.

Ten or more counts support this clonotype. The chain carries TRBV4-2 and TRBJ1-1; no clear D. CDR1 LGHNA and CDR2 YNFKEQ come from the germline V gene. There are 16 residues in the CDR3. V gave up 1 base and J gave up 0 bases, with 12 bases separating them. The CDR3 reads CASSQVQWALNTEAFF. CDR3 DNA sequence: TGTGCCAGCAGCCAAGTACAGTGGGCCTTGAACACTGAAGCTTTCTTT.

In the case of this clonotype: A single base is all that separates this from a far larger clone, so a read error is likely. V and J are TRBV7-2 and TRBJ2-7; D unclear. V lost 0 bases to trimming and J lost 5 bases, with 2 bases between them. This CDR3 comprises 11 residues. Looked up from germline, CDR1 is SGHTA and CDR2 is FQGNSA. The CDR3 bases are TGTGCCAGCAGCTTAGCCAACGAGCAGTACTTC. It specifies CASSLANEQYF.

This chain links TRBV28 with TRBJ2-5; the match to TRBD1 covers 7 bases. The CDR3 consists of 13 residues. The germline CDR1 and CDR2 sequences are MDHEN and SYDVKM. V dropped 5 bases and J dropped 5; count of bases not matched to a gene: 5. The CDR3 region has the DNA TGTGCCAGCAGTCCCTCGGACAGGGAGACCCAGTACTTC. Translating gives CASSPSDRETQYF.

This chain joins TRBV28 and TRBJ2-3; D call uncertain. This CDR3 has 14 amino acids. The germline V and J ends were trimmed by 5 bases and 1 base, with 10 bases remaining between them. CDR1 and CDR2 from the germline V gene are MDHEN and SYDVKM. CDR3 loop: CASSGIRGTDTQYF. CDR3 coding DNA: TGTGCCAGCAGTGGGATCCGGGGCACAGATACGCAGTATTTT.

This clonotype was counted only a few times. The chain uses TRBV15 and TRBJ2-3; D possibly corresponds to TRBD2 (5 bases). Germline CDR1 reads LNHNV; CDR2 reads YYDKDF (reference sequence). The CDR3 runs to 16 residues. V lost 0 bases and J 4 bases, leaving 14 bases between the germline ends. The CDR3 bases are TGTGCCACCAGCAGAGATTTGACGGGGATGTCAGATACGCAGTATTTT. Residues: CATSRDLTGMSDTQYF.

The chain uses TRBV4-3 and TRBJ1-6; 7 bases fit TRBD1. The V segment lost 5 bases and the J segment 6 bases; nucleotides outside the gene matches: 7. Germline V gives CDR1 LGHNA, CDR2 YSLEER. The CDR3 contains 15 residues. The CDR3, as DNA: TGCGCCAGCAGCTACACAGGGGTCCTTAATTCACCCCTCCACTTT. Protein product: CASSYTGVLNSPLHF.

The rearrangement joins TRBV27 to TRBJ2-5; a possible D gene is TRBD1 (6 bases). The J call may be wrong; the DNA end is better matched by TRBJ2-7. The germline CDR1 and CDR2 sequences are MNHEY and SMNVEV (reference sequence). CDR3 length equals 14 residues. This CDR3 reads CASSPRDKSYEQYF. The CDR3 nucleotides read TGTGCCAGCAGTCCTAGGGACAAATCCTACGAGCAGTACTTC.

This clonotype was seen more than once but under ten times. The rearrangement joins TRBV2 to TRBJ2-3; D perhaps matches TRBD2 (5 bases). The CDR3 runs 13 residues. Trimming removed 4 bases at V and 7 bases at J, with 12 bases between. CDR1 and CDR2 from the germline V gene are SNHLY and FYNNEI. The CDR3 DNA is TGTGCCAGCAGTGCTAGCAGGACCCATACGCAGTATTTT. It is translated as CASSASRTHTQYF. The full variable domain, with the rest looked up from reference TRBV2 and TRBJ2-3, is EPEVTQTPSHQVTQMGQEVILRCVPISNHLYFYWYRQILGQKVEFLVSFYNNEISEKSEIFDDQFSVERPDGSNFTLKIRSTKLEDSAMYFCASSASRTHTQYFGPGTRLTVL.

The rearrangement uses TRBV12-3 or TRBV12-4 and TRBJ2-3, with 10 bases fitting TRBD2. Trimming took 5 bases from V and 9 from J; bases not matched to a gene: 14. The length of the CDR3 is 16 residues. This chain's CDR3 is CASSPLGAGGPRTQYF. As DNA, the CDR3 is TGTGCCAGCAGTCCGCTGGGAGCGGGGGGGCCCCGGACGCAGTATTTT.

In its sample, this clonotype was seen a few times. This CDR3 reads CASSLLVNEQFF. The CDR3 region has the DNA TGCGCCAGCAGCCTGCTGGTAAATGAGCAGTTCTTC. The chain links TRBV5-1 to TRBJ2-1; D unresolved. Trimming left V 4 bases short and J 7 bases short, with 9 bases between. CDR3 length: 12 residues. CDR1 is SGHRS, CDR2 YFSETQ, per germline.

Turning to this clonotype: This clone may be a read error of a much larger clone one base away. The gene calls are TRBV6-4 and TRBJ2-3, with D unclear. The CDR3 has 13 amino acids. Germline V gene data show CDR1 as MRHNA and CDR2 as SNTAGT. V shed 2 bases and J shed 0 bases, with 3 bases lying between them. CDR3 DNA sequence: TGTGCCAGCAGTGACGGTAGCACAGATACGCAGTATTTT. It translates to CASSDGSTDTQYF.

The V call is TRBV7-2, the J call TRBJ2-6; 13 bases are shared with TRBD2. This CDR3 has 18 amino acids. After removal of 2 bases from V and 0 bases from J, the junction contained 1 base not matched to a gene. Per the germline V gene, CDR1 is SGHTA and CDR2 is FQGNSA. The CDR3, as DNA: TGTGCCAGCAGCTTAACTAGCGGGAGGGTCTCTGGGGCCAACGTCCTGACTTTC. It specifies CASSLTSGRVSGANVLTF.

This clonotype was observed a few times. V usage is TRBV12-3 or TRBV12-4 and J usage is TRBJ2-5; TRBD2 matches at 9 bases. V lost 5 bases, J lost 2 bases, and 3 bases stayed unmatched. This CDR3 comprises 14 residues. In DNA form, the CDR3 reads TGTGCCAGCAGTCAGACTAGCGGTCAAGAGACCCAGTACTTC. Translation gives CASSQTSGQETQYF.

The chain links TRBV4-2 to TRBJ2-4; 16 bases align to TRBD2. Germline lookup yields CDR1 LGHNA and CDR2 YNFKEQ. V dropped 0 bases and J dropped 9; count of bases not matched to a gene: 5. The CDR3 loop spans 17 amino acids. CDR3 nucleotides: TGTGCCAGCAGCCAAGATGGGACTAGCGGGAGGGCAAGCATTCAGTACTTC. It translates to CASSQDGTSGRASIQYF.

The CDR3 sequence: CSASPHQRAKNIQYF. CDR3 DNA sequence: TGCAGCGCCTCACCTCACCAGAGAGCCAAAAACATTCAGTACTTC. The genes are TRBV29-1 and TRBJ2-4, with no clear D. Looked up from germline, CDR1 is SQVTM and CDR2 is ANQGSEA. The CDR3 has 15 residues. Trimming took 7 bases from V and 0 from J, leaving 16 bases between them.

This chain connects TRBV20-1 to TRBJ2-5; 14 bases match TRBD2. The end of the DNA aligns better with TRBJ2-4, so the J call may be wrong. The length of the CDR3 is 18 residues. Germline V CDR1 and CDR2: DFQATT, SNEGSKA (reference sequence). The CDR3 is CSASLTSGGARSKNIQYF. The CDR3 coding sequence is TGCAGTGCTAGTCTGACTAGCGGGGGGGCCAGGTCCAAAAACATTCAGTACTTC.

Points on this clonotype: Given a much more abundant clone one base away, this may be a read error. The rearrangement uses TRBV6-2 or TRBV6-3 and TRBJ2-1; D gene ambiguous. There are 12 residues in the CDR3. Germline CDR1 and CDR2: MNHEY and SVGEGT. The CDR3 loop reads CASSWIYNGQFF. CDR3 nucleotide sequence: TGTGCCAGCAGTTGGATCTACAATGGGCAGTTCTTC.

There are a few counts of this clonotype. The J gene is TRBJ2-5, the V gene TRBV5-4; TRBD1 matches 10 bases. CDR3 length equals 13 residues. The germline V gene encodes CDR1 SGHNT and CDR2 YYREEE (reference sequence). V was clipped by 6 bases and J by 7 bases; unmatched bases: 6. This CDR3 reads CASTGTGAGTQYF. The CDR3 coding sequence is TGTGCCAGCACCGGGACAGGGGCGGGGACCCAGTACTTC.

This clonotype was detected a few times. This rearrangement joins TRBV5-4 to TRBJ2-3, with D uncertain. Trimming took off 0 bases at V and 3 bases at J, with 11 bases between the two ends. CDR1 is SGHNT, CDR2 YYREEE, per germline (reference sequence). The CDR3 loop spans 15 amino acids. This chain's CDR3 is CASSLGGLLTDTQYF. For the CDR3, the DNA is TGTGCCAGCAGCTTGGGGGGATTGTTGACAGATACGCAGTATTTT.

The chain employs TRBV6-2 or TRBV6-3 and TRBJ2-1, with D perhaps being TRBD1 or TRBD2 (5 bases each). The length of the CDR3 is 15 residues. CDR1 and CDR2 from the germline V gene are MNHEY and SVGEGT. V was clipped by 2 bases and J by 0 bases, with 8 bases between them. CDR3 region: CASSYEGSSYNEQFF. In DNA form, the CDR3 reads TGTGCCAGCAGTTACGAGGGGAGCTCCTACAATGAGCAGTTCTTC.

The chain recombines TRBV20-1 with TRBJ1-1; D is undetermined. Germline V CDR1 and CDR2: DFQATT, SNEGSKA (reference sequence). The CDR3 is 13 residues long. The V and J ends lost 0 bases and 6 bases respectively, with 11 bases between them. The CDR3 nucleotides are TGCAGTGCTAGAGATCGGGTGCGCGCTGAAGCTTTCTTT. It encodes CSARDRVRAEAFF.

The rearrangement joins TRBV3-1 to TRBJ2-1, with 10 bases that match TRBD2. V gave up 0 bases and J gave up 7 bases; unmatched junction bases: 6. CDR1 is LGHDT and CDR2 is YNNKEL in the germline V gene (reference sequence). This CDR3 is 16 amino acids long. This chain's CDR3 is CASSQEWLAGENEQFF. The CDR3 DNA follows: TGTGCCAGCAGCCAAGAGTGGCTAGCGGGAGAAAATGAGCAGTTCTTC.